Each of the 25 T cell receptor beta chains below was sequenced from the same sample in a study of identical twins. Via MiXCR, TCRdb re-called the 5' RACE reads, giving one row per CDR3 protein. Among around 570,000 distinct CDR3 sequences, 7.5% to 10% were seen once, and the ten largest hold under 3.5%. The same sample was also used in a study of yellow fever vaccine responses in identical twins.

What was sequenced was PBMCs. The receptor set was obtained from a woman younger than 35 in good health.

In its sample, this clonotype was seen a few times. CDR3: CASSLRSVQYF. The CDR3 coding sequence is TGTGCCAGCAGCCTCCGAAGCGTGCAGTACTTC. V usage is TRBV7-2 and J usage is TRBJ2-7; D gene unclear. The V gene's germline CDR1 is SGHTA and CDR2 FQGNSA. With 5 bases removed from V and 9 bases from J, the gap between germline ends came to 11 bases. The CDR3 sequence is 11 residues long.

This clonotype occurred many times. The rearrangement links TRBV20-1 to TRBJ2-5; weak D call: TRBD1 (5 bases). V was pared by 2 bases and J by 1 base, with 5 bases between. Germline V gene lookup returns CDR1 DFQATT and CDR2 SNEGSKA (reference sequence). The CDR3 has 12 amino acids. The chain's CDR3 is CSARQGQETQYF. CDR3 in DNA: TGCAGTGCTAGACAGGGCCAAGAGACCCAGTACTTC.

Many counts were recorded for this clonotype. This chain links TRBV28 with TRBJ2-5; 11 bases map to TRBD1. From germline, CDR1 is MDHEN and CDR2 SYDVKM. V shed 3 bases, J shed 5 bases, and the junction held 11 bases outside the gene matches. CDR3 length: 17 amino acids. CDR3 bases: TGTGCCAGCAGTTTCCCCCGGACAGGGGGCCGTGGGGAGACCCAGTACTTC. Translating it yields CASSFPRTGGRGETQYF.

The sample holds a few counts of this clonotype. V usage is TRBV20-1 and J usage is TRBJ2-1, with 7 bases lining up with TRBD1. Germline-derived CDR1 and CDR2 are DFQATT and SNEGSKA (reference sequence). With V trimmed by 5 bases and J by 7 bases, 8 bases remained unmatched. This CDR3 has 13 amino acids. The CDR3 here is CSAPRTGRNEQFF. The CDR3 DNA follows: TGCAGTGCTCCCCGGACAGGTAGGAATGAGCAGTTCTTC.

This clonotype showed up just a few times. This chain joins TRBV9 and TRBJ2-3; D is undetermined. With 3 bases removed from V and 4 bases from J, the gap between germline ends came to 18 bases. The CDR3 totals 16 residues. CDR1 and CDR2 (germline): SGDLS, YYNGEE. CDR3 sequence: CASSAQTTQLADTQYF. The CDR3 coding sequence is TGTGCCAGCAGCGCCCAAACAACCCAGCTTGCAGATACGCAGTATTTT.

The V gene is TRBV7-6, the J gene TRBJ2-1, with 9 bases aligning to TRBD1. V trimming: 1 base; J trimming: 5 bases; junction bases outside the gene matches: 3. The CDR3 runs 15 residues. Germline CDR1 is SGHVS and CDR2 is FNYEAQ. The CDR3 loop reads CASSLDRGHNNEQFF. The DNA of the CDR3 is TGTGCCAGCAGCTTAGACAGGGGGCACAACAATGAGCAGTTCTTC.

This clonotype was detected only a few times. The CDR3 DNA is TGTGCCAGCAGTTCTTCCTCAACCGGGACCCATAACACCGGGGAGCTGTTTTTT. Its protein product is CASSSSSTGTHNTGELFF. This sequence joins TRBV12-3 or TRBV12-4 and TRBJ2-2; D might be TRBD1 or TRBD2, each matching 5 bases. Trimming cost V 4 bases and J 2 bases, with 20 bases left between them. The CDR3 has 18 amino acids.

This clonotype has only a few counts. The rearrangement joins TRBV20-1 to TRBJ2-7; 7 bases match TRBD2. CDR3 length: 17 residues. Looked up from germline, CDR1 is DFQATT and CDR2 is SNEGSKA (reference sequence). With 1 base clipped from V and 7 bases from J, the junction kept 19 bases outside the gene matches. The CDR3: CSARVFQLSGNPSEQYF. The CDR3 coding sequence is TGCAGTGCTAGAGTCTTCCAATTGAGCGGGAATCCTTCGGAGCAGTACTTC.

The CDR3 DNA follows: TGTGCCAGCAGTACACGACTTGTCATAAAGTCCTACAATGAGCAGTTCTTC. Protein sequence: CASSTRLVIKSYNEQFF. The rearrangement links TRBV28 to TRBJ2-1; D ambiguous. Germline CDR1 and CDR2: MDHEN and SYDVKM. V lost 5 bases to trimming and J lost 1 base, with 18 bases between them. The CDR3 runs to 17 residues.

This clonotype has only a few counts. The chain couples TRBV6-5 to TRBJ1-5, with a possible D match to TRBD1 (6 bases). The length of the CDR3 is 14 residues. Trimming removed 4 bases from V and 1 base from J, with 8 bases in between. CDR1 and CDR2 (germline): MNHEY, SVGAGI. The CDR3 loop reads CASSWTASNQPQHF. DNA of the CDR3: TGTGCCAGCAGTTGGACAGCGAGCAATCAGCCCCAGCATTTT.

In this sample, this clonotype turned up many times. The rearrangement joins TRBV24-1 to TRBJ2-5, with D perhaps matching TRBD1 (8 bases). Trimming removed 3 bases from V and 5 bases from J, with 18 bases in between. CDR3 length: 16 amino acids. The V gene's germline CDR1 is KGHDR and CDR2 SFDVKD. As DNA, the CDR3 is TGTGCCACCAGTGATCACCGGACAGGGCGGGGGGAGACCCAGTACTTC. It codes for CATSDHRTGRGETQYF.

This clonotype has a handful of counts. The V call is TRBV28, the J call TRBJ2-3, with D possibly matching TRBD1 (6 bases). The V end lost 3 bases, the J end lost 2 bases, and 15 bases lay between the germline ends. The length of the CDR3 is 16 residues. Germline loops: CDR1 MDHEN, CDR2 SYDVKM. The CDR3 is CASSFQDSGVTDTQYF. The CDR3 DNA reads as TGTGCCAGCAGTTTCCAGGACAGTGGGGTCACAGATACGCAGTATTTT.

V is TRBV4-2 and J is TRBJ1-4; D might be TRBD1 (5 bases). The germline gives CDR1 LGHNA, CDR2 YNFKEQ. V was pared by 4 bases and J by 7 bases, with 19 bases between. The CDR3 is made up of 16 amino acids. The CDR3 loop reads CASSLNRPGKGEKLFF. CDR3 sequence (DNA): TGTGCCAGCAGCCTAAATAGGCCAGGGAAGGGTGAAAAACTGTTTTTT.

This chain uses TRBV4-1 with TRBJ1-5; D not certain. Germline V gene data show CDR1 as MGHRA and CDR2 as YSYEKL. The CDR3 is made up of 14 amino acids. V shed 4 bases and J shed 0 bases, with 7 bases lying between them. The CDR3 DNA reads TGCGCCAGCAGCCGGACGGCTAGCAATCAGCCCCAGCATTTT. Its translation is CASSRTASNQPQHF.

V gene TRBV10-1 combines with J gene TRBJ2-5, with no clear D. V was shortened by 6 bases and J by 6 bases, with 8 bases between the two germline ends. The CDR3 contains 11 residues. CDR1 is WNHNN, CDR2 SYGVQD, per germline (reference sequence). The CDR3 coding sequence is TGCGCCAGCAGCGATTCCAAGACCCAGTACTTC. The encoded protein is CASSDSKTQYF.

This clonotype was found a few times. The chain links TRBV6-5 to TRBJ2-1; no definite D call. Trimming pared 5 bases from V and 6 bases from J, leaving 17 bases between. The CDR3 length is 15 residues. CDR1 is MNHEY, CDR2 SVGAGI, per germline. Here the CDR3 DNA reads TGTGCCAGCAGTCCCTCGATCCGAACACGCAATGAGCAGTTCTTC. It is translated as CASSPSIRTRNEQFF.

At least ten counts were recorded for this clonotype. The chain combines TRBV12-3 or TRBV12-4 with TRBJ2-7; TRBD1 matches 10 bases. The CDR3 spans 14 residues. Trimming took 5 bases from V and 3 from J; bases not matched to a gene: 4. For the CDR3, the DNA is TGTGCCAGCAGTACTGGACAGGGGGGCTACGAGCAGTACTTC. This sequence encodes CASSTGQGGYEQYF.

This clonotype was counted a few times. The CDR3 DNA follows: TGCAGCGTTTTAGGGAGCGCAACTAATGAAAAACTGTTTTTT. This sequence encodes CSVLGSATNEKLFF. The chain employs TRBV29-1 and TRBJ1-4, with D unclear. The CDR3 runs 14 residues. The V and J ends lost 5 bases and 0 bases respectively, with 10 bases between them. Germline assignment: CDR1 SQVTM and CDR2 ANQGSEA. The entire variable domain, with the rest obtained from reference TRBV29-1 and TRBJ1-4, is as follows: SAVISQKPSRDICQRGTSLTIQCQVDSQVTMMFWYRQQPGQSLTLIATANQGSEATYESGFVIDKFPISRPNLTFSTLTVSNMSPEDSSIYLCSVLGSATNEKLFFGSGTQLSVL.

This clonotype was detected only a few times. The gene calls are TRBV3-1 and TRBJ1-6; D gene uncertain. The CDR3 runs to 15 residues. V lost 3 bases to trimming and J lost 6 bases, with 12 bases between them. CDR1 LGHDT and CDR2 YNNKEL come from the germline V gene (reference sequence). The CDR3 region has the DNA TGTGCCAGCAGCCACGGGATGCAGCGTAATTCACCCCTCCACTTT. Translated: CASSHGMQRNSPLHF.

V and J are TRBV6-2 or TRBV6-3 and TRBJ2-3; D unclear. The V gene's germline CDR1 is MNHEY and CDR2 SVGEGT. The CDR3 is made up of 13 amino acids. V lost 1 base and J lost 7, with 9 bases in between. Written as DNA, the CDR3 is TGTGCCAGCAGTTACTGGGAAAGGAATACGCAGTATTTT. Its protein is CASSYWERNTQYF.

This clonotype was seen at least ten times. The rearrangement links TRBV3-1 to TRBJ2-7, with a tentative D call TRBD2 (5 bases). The ends were cut back, 2 bases at V and 0 bases at J, with 8 bases in the middle. This CDR3 has 14 amino acids. Germline CDR1 is LGHDT and CDR2 is YNNKEL (reference sequence). The CDR3 DNA reads as TGTGCCAGCAGCCAATTTGGGAGCTCCTACGAGCAGTACTTC. Protein sequence: CASSQFGSSYEQYF.

This sequence joins TRBV20-1 and TRBJ1-2; the D gene is possibly TRBD1 (5 bases). Trimming took off 4 bases at V and 7 bases at J, with 22 bases between the two ends. The germline V gene encodes CDR1 DFQATT and CDR2 SNEGSKA (reference sequence). CDR3 size: 15 residues. The CDR3 nucleotides read TGCAGTGCTAATAGTCCCTCTCGGACACTTCCTGGCTACACCTTC. Encoded protein: CSANSPSRTLPGYTF.

This clonotype was seen only a few times. The chain couples TRBV9 to TRBJ2-1, with TRBD2 matching 13 bases. J was trimmed by 4 bases and V by 4 bases; bases with no gene match: 8. This CDR3 has 17 amino acids. CDR1 is SGDLS, CDR2 YYNGEE, per germline. In DNA, the CDR3 is TGTGCCAGCAGCCTTCGACTAGCGGGGGGCCCATACAATGAGCAGTTCTTC. Translation gives CASSLRLAGGPYNEQFF.

This clonotype was picked up a small number of times. The chain recombines TRBV12-5 with TRBJ2-7; D uncertain. The CDR3 is 12 amino acids. Per germline, CDR1 LGHNT and CDR2 FRNRAP. V was clipped by 4 bases and J by 3 bases, with 7 bases between them. CDR3 sequence: CASGWDFYEQYF. The DNA for the CDR3 is TGTGCTAGTGGTTGGGATTTCTACGAGCAGTACTTC.

Ten or more counts support this clonotype. V and J are TRBV11-2 and TRBJ1-5, with a weak D call TRBD1 (5 bases). CDR1 and CDR2 from the germline V gene are SGHAT and FQNNGV. The V gene lost 1 base and the J gene lost 2 bases, with 9 bases spanning the gap. This CDR3 is built from 15 residues. The DNA for the CDR3 is TGTGCCAGCAGCTTAGGGGGAGGGGGCAATCAGCCCCAGCATTTT. Protein: CASSLGGGGNQPQHF. Full variable domain (outside the CDR3, taken from reference TRBV11-2 and TRBJ1-5): EAGVAQSPRYKIIEKRQSVAFWCNPISGHATLYWYQQILGQGPKLLIQFQNNGVVDDSQLPKDRFSAERLKGVDSTLKIQPAKLEDSAVYLCASSLGGGGNQPQHFGDGTRLSIL.